This TCR beta chain was captured in a study of blood T cell repertoires in COVID-19. Study information: PBMCs, B-cell-depleted T cells, or T cells were the source of the cDNA or gDNA that made up the material.

Per the study methods: Estimation of nucleated cell counts relied on the amplification of reference gene primers. TCRdb's table, derived via immunoSEQ multiplex PCR, lists solely in-frame clones and lacks some. V, J and clone size are taken as reported in that table, and D and trimming were inferred from the DNA itself. The table records around 200,000 clones, less than 90% of them present only once. The length of the CDR3 is 15 residues. With 2 bases removed from V and 0 bases from J, the gap between germline ends came to 10 bases. Germline assignment: CDR1 LNHDA and CDR2 SQIVND (reference sequence).

This clonotype originated in a woman in her sixties or seventies with COVID-19, enrolled during active disease. This rearrangement joins TRBV19 to TRBJ1-1; D gene ambiguous. Material: peripheral blood. The CDR3 region has the DNA TGTGCCAGTAGTATATCGGGAGCCTTGAACACTGAAGCTTTCTTT. Residues: CASSISGALNTEAFF. Combining the CDR3 with reference TRBV19 and TRBJ1-1 gives the whole variable domain DGGITQSPKYLFRKEGQNVTLSCEQNLNHDAMYWYRQDPGQGLRLIYYSQIVNDFQKGDIAEGYSVSREKKESFPLTVTSAQKNPTAFYLCASSISGALNTEAFFGQGTRLTVV.